This entry features one TCR beta chain sequence. This clone showed up just once. Its antigen is not yet known. Within one base of it there is no much larger clone, and no base qualities were kept. In Seattle, one collaborating source enrolled patients while the infection was active and tracked those patients longitudinally over the course of disease. Each collaborating institution followed its own protocols to collect whole blood in K2EDTA tubes. For TCRbeta analysis, collaborators shipped samples in one of three forms: frozen whole blood, isolated PBMCs, or DNA extracted from either of those sample types. From a lookup of the germline V gene (reference sequence), CDR1 and CDR2 are LGHDT and YNNKEL. Inclusive of the bounding cysteine and phenylalanine, the CDR3 is 17 residues long. The sequence is cut down to CDR3 DNA, 51 bases in frame from base 1. The V end loses 4 bases and the J end loses 0 bases, and a stretch of 16 bases separates them.

This sample stems from a study of blood T cell repertoires in COVID-19 (TCRdb year 2020). As for the study more broadly: Samples from collaborators originated in the United States, Italy and Spain and spanned both the acute and convalescent phases of COVID-19. The samples were drawn from two sources: the first 160 participants of the ongoing ImmuneRACE study, and fewer than 1,500 subjects contributed by 6 global collaborators. The repertoires were made available in a free public database intended to serve as a resource for research on the immune response to SARS-CoV-2. Where available, HLA class I and class II types were taken from metadata supplied by the sample provider and were not determined by assay-based typing. Subjects who had been exposed to COVID-19, were actively infected with it, or had recovered from it provided the deeply sampled blood TCRbeta repertoires that made up the dataset. Nearly every sample came with metadata listing a de-identified subject ID, COVID-19 status, age in years and sex. The prospective study material was composed of cDNA or gDNA derived from T cells, B-cell-depleted T cells, or PBMCs. Overall study outcomes, separate from this receptor: How much clinical and demographic metadata was included differed by source and by participant, and the metadata was provided uncurated.

The immunoSEQ Assay, a bias-controlled multiplex PCR, was used to amplify TCRbeta CDR3 regions from genomic DNA. The source study handled its data this way. Nucleated cell counts per sample were estimated from amplification of reference gene primers within the assay. To quantify the absolute abundance of each unique TCRbeta CDR3 rearrangement, sequence reads were collapsed and filtered. For each sample, productive Simpson clonality was calculated as the square root of Simpson's diversity index over productive rearrangements. The immuneACCESS repertoire file appears here via TCRdb, limited to in-frame rearrangements. These files lack a portion of the clones; in checked studies, under half of the deficit traces to unresolved V genes, and the cause of the others is not known. The V and J calls and clone size come from that table; D and trimming were worked out from the DNA. Present in this sample are 200,000 or so clones, approximately 81% of which were seen just once. Clones ranked in the top ten supply 15% to 20% of the sample.

The TCR originated in a person aged 70 to 85 with COVID-19, enrolled during active disease. Input material: peripheral blood. Rearrangement joined TRBV3-1 (or the pseudogene TRBV3-2) to TRBJ1-3, and TRBD1 may be the D gene, going by 6 matching bases. CDR3 sequence: CASSLNPGAHSGNTIYF. The sequenced DNA is TGTGCCAGCAGCCTAAATCCAGGGGCCCACTCTGGAAACACCATATATTTT.